One and the same sample provided the 4 T cell receptor beta chains below, sequenced in a study of naive and memory T cell subsets. Both TRBC1 and TRBC2 were covered by a beta constant-region primer of two equimolar oligonucleotides. MiXCR, applied by TCRdb to the UMI-ligation and nested PCR reads, yields one record per CDR3 protein. The table shows tens of thousands of distinct CDR3 sequences, with around 12% occurring only once. The material sequenced was central memory CD4+ T cells from blood. These receptors all come from a human donor in good health.

This clonotype was seen many times. The chain links TRBV29-1 to TRBJ1-2; D uncertain. The V gene's germline CDR1 is SQVTM and CDR2 ANQGSEA. Trimming removed 2 bases from V and 0 bases from J, with 13 bases in between. This CDR3 contains 15 residues. This CDR3 is CSVESSEDTNYGYTF. CDR3 bases: TGCAGCGTTGAATCATCCGAAGACACTAACTATGGCTACACCTTC.

This clonotype was seen once. This rearrangement joins TRBV11-2 to TRBJ2-1; 9 bases fit TRBD1. Germline assignment: CDR1 SGHAT and CDR2 FQNNGV. Trimming at V came to 4 bases and at J to 9 bases, leaving 10 bases not matched to a gene. This CDR3 region has 15 residues. The CDR3 DNA sequence: TGTGCCAGCAGCTCACGGACAGGGGATTCAAGTGAGCAGTTCTTC. Protein product: CASSSRTGDSSEQFF.

This clonotype appeared a few times. CDR3 coding DNA: TGTGCCAGCAGTTCTCCAGGGCTCTTTCCTGGGGCCAACGTCCTGACTTTC. It translates to CASSSPGLFPGANVLTF. The rearrangement uses TRBV27 and TRBJ2-6; TRBD1 is a possible D gene (5 bases). CDR1 is MNHEY, CDR2 SMNVEV, per germline (reference sequence). V lost 4 bases and J 2 bases, leaving 15 bases between the germline ends. This CDR3 is built from 17 residues.

Many counts were recorded for this clonotype. The chain joins TRBV20-1 to TRBJ2-7; 14 bases are a match to TRBD2. V lost 6 bases, J lost 3 bases, and 4 bases stayed unmatched. Germline V lookup: CDR1 DFQATT, CDR2 SNEGSKA (reference sequence). The CDR3 extends over 14 amino acids. The CDR3 DNA sequence: TGCAGTGCCCGCGGACTAGCGGGAGGCTACGAGCAGTACTTC. Translated, it gives CSARGLAGGYEQYF.